These T cell receptor beta chains were read from a single sample in a study of T cell changes during pregnancy in multiple sclerosis. TCRdb's table, derived via immunoSEQ multiplex PCR, lists solely in-frame clones and lacks some. The sample gives some 60,000 clones, 70% to 90% of which show up once; approximately 1.8% is in the top ten. Sample: peripheral blood, taken after pregnancy. These receptors were taken from a female donor with multiple sclerosis, enrolled in a pregnancy study. Both conserved end residues are trimmed from each CDR3. Each record gives: J gene, V gene, CDR3 protein.

TRBJ2-5 TRBV20-1 SRSGKETQY
TRBJ2-7 TRBV7-9 ASSLDGSYEQY
TRBJ2-5 TRBV6-4 ASSETSGSQETQY
TRBJ1-4 TRBV4-2 ASSQAGRTNEKLF
TRBJ2-5 TRBV6-1 ASSERRGAGGHQETQY
TRBJ2-5 TRBV7-2 ASSLNIVTQY
TRBJ2-1 TRBV27 ASSLYPGPGSDEQF
TRBJ1-2 TRBV28 ASHGHVYGYT
TRBJ2-7 TRBV2 ASVDRGSYEQY
TRBJ2-3 TRBV13 ASSFPPRLASDTQY
TRBJ2-3 TRBV6-1 ASSEGQGADTQY
TRBJ2-3 TRBV18 ASSPPGGGTDTQY
TRBJ1-1 TRBV5-1 ASSLVPGGTEAF
TRBJ1-6 TRBV19 ASSIYGGPNSPLH
TRBJ1-5 TRBV10-3 ATEDQPRNQPQH
TRBJ2-2 TRBV7-9 ASSSRRQTGELF
TRBJ2-3 TRBV7-3 ASSSGLPGDTQY
TRBJ2-3 TRBV9 ASSVQGYTDTQY
TRBJ2-7 TRBV5-5 ASSRTGVHYEQY
TRBJ2-2 TRBV5-1 ASSFRTGDPGELF
TRBJ1-2 TRBV7-2 ASSLVGGGYGYT
TRBJ2-3 TRBV19 ASSHGQATNTQY
TRBJ2-1 TRBV5-4 ASTSRREVVYNEQF
TRBJ2-7 TRBV30 AWERGRLGEQY
TRBJ1-2 TRBV28 ASSSHRQGGGYT
TRBJ2-2 TRBV10-2 ASRDFYDRTASNTGELF
TRBJ1-3 TRBV5-4 ASSLFQGGNTIY
TRBJ1-4 TRBV6-5 ASSYLRGGSGEKLF
TRBJ1-1 TRBV29-1 SASEGTNTEAF
TRBJ1-2 TRBV12-5 ASGDASSGYGYT
TRBJ1-1 TRBV7-9 ASSLPGDTEAF
TRBJ2-3 TRBV5-5 ASSLGRTGTTDTQY
TRBJ2-5 TRBV27 ASSLGTSGVRETQY
TRBJ1-2 TRBV19 ASRYQGGRIGGYT
TRBJ2-7 TRBV14 ASSQDTARSYEQY
TRBJ2-7 TRBV15 ATSREALSYEQY
TRBJ1-5 TRBV7-2 ASSSGQTSSNQPQH
TRBJ1-6 TRBV9 ASSVGDRGRSPLH
TRBJ2-7 TRBV28 ASSPSGLSYEQY
TRBJ1-1 TRBV18 ASSPYALNTEAF